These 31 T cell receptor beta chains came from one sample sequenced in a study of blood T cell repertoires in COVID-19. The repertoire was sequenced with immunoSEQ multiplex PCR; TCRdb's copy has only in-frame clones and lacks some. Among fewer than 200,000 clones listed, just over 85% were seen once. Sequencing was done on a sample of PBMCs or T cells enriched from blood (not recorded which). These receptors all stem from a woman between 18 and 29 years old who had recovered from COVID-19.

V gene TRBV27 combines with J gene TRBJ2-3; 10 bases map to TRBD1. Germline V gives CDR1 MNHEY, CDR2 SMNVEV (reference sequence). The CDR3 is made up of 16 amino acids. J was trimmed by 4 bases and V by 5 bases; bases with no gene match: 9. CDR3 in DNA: TGTGCCAGCAGTACCAACCGGGACAGGGGTGCAGATACGCAGTATTTT. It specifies CASSTNRDRGADTQYF.

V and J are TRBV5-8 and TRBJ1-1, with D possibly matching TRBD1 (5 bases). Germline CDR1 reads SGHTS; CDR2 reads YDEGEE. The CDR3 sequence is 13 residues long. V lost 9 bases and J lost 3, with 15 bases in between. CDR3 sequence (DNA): TGTGCCACGGGTCGGGGGTTAGACACTGAAGCTTTCTTT. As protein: CATGRGLDTEAFF.

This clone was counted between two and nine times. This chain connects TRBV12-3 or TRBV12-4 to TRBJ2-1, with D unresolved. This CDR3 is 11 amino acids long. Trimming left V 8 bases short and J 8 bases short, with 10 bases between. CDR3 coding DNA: TGTGCCAGCTCCGAGAAATATGAGCAGTTCTTC. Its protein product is CASSEKYEQFF.

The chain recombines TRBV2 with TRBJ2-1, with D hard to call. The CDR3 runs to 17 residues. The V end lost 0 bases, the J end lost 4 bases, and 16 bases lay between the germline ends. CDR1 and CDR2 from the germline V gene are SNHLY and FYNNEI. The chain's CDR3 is CASSEARFGGSYNEQFF. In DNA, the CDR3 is TGTGCCAGCAGTGAAGCGCGGTTTGGCGGTTCGTACAATGAGCAGTTCTTC.

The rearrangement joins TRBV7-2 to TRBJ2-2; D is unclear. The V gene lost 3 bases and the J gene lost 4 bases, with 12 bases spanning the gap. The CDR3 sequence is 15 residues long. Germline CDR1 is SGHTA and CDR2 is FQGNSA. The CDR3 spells CASSFSGPLTGELFF. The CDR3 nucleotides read TGTGCCAGCAGCTTTTCAGGCCCCCTCACCGGGGAGCTGTTTTTT. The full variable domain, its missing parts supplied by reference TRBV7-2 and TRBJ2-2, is GAGVSQSPSNKVTEKGKDVELRCDPISGHTALYWYRQSLGQGLEFLIYFQGNSAPDKSGLPSDRFSAERTGGSVSTLTIQRTQQEDSAVYLCASSFSGPLTGELFFGEGSRLTVL.

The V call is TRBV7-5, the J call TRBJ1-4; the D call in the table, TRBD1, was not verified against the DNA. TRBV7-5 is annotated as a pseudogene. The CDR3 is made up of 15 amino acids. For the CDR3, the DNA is TGTGCCAGAAGCTTTGATGGACAGAAGAATGAAAAACTGTTTTTT. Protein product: CARSFDGQKNEKLFF.

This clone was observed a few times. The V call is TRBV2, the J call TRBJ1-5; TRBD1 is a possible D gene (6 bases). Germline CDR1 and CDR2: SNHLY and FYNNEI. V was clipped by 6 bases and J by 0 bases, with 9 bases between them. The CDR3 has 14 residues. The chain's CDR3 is CASRGQHSNQPQHF. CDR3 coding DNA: TGTGCCAGCAGGGGACAACATAGCAATCAGCCCCAGCATTTT.

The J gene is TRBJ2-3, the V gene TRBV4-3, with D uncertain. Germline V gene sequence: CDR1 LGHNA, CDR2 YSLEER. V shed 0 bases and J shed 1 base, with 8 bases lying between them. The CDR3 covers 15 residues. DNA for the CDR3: TGCGCCAGCAGCCAAGAAATAGCTGGCACAGATACGCAGTATTTT. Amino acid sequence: CASSQEIAGTDTQYF.

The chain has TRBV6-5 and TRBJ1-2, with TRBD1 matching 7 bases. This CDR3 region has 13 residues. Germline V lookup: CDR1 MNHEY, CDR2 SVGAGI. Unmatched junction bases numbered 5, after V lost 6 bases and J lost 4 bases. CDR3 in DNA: TGTGCCAGCAGAACTGGGACAGCCTATGGCTACACCTTC. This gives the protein CASRTGTAYGYTF.

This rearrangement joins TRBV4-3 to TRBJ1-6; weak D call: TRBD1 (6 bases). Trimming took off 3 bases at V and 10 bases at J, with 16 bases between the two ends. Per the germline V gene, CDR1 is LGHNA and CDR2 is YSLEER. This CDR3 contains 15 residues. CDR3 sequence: CASSQLREGGSPLHF. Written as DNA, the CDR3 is TGCGCCAGCAGCCAGCTCCGGGAGGGGGGCTCACCCCTCCACTTT.

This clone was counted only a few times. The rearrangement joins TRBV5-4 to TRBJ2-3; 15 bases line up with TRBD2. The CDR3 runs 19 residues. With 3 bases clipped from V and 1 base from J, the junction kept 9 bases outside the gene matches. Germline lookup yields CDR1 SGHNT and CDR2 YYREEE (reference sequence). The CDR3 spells CASSSGLAGGVAGTDTQYF. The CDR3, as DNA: TGTGCCAGCAGCTCGGGACTAGCGGGAGGAGTCGCTGGCACAGATACGCAGTATTTT.

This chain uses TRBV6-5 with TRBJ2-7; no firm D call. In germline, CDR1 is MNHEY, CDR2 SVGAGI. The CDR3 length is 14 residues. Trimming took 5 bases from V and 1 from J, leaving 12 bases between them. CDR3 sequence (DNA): TGTGCCAGCAGTCTGGGCCCCCTTTCCTACGAGCAGTACTTC. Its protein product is CASSLGPLSYEQYF.

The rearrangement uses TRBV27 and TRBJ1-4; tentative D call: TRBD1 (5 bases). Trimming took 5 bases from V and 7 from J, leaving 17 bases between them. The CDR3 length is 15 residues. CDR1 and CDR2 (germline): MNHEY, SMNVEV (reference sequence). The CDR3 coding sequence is TGTGCCAGCAGTCCAACGGGACTTTGGGGTGAAAAACTGTTTTTT. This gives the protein CASSPTGLWGEKLFF.

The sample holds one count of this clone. The CDR3 is CSASPGFSGNTIYF. The CDR3 DNA reads as TGCAGTGCTAGTCCGGGTTTCTCTGGAAACACCATATATTTT. The rearrangement uses TRBV20-1 and TRBJ1-3; D is ambiguous. CDR1 and CDR2 (germline): DFQATT, SNEGSKA (reference sequence). The CDR3 sequence is 14 residues long. With 3 bases removed from V and 0 bases from J, the gap between germline ends came to 9 bases.

The chain's CDR3 is CASSSPAGTSSYEQYF. CDR3 nucleotides: TGTGCCAGCAGCTCCCCCGCCGGGACTAGTTCCTACGAGCAGTACTTC. This chain joins TRBV5-4 and TRBJ2-7, with 8 positions matching TRBD2. There are 16 residues in the CDR3. V was pared by 3 bases and J by 1 base, with 9 bases of the junction left unmatched. Germline V CDR1 and CDR2: SGHNT, YYREEE (reference sequence).

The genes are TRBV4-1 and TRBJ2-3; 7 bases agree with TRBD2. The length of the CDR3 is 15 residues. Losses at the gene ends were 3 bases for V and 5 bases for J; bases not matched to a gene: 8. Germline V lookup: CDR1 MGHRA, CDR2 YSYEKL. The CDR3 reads CASSQEAGKGDTQYF. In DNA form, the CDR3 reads TGCGCCAGCAGCCAGGAAGCGGGGAAGGGAGATACGCAGTATTTT.

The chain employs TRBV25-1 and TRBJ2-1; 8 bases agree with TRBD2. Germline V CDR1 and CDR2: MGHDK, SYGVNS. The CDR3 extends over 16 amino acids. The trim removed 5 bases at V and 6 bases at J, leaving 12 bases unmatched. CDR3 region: CASSKRGTRGGNEQFF. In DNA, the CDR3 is TGTGCCAGCAGTAAACGTGGGACTAGAGGCGGCAATGAGCAGTTCTTC.

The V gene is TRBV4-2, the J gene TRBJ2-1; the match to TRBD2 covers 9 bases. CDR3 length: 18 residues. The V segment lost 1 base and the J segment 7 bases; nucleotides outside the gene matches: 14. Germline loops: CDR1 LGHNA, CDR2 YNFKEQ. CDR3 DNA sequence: TGTGCCAGCAGCCAAGGGATTCCGGGACTAGCCGTACAGAATGAGCAGTTCTTC. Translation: CASSQGIPGLAVQNEQFF.

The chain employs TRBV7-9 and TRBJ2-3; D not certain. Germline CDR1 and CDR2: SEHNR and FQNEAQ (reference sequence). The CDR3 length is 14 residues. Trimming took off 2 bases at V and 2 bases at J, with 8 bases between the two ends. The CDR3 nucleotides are TGTGCCAGCAGCTTACTCGGTCCCACAGATACGCAGTATTTT. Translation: CASSLLGPTDTQYF.

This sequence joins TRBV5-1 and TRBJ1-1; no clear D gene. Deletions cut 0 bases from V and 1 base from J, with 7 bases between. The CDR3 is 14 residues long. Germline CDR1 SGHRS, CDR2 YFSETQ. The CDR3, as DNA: TGCGCCAGCAGCTTGGCCGCGCGGAACACTGAAGCTTTCTTT. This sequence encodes CASSLAARNTEAFF.

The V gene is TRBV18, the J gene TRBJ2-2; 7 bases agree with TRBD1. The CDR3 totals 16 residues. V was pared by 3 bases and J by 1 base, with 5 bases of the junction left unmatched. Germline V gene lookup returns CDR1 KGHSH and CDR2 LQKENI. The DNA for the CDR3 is TGTGCCAGCTCACCTGAGGACAGGAAGAACACCGGGGAGCTGTTTTTT. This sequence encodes CASSPEDRKNTGELFF.

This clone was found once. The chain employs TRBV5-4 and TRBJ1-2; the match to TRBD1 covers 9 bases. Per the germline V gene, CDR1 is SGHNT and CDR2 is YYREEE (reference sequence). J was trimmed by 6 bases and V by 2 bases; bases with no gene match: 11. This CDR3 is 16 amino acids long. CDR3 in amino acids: CASSLSRDREEDGYTF. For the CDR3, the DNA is TGTGCCAGCAGCTTATCCCGGGACAGGGAGGAAGATGGCTACACCTTC.

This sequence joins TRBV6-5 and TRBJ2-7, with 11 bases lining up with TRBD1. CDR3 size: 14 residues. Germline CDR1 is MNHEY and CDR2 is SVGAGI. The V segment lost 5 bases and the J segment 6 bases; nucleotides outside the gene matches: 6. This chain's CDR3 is CASSIGQGAVEQYF. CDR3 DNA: TGTGCCAGCAGTATAGGACAGGGGGCTGTCGAGCAGTACTTC.

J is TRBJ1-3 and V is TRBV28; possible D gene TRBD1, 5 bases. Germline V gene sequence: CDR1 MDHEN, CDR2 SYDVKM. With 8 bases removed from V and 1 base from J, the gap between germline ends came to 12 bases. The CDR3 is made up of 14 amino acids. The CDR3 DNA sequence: TGTGCCAGCTTACAGGTTCAATCTGGAAACACCATATATTTT. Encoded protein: CASLQVQSGNTIYF.

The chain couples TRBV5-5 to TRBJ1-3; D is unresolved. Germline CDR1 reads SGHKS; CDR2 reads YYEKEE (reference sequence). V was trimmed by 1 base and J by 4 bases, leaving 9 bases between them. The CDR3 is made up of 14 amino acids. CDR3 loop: CASSLLWEGNTIYF. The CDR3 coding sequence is TGTGCCAGCAGCTTGCTGTGGGAGGGAAACACCATATATTTT.

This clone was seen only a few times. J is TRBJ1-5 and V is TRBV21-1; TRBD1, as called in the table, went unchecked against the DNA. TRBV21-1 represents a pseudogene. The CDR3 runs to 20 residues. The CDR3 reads CASSPQRQGTGRYSNQPQHF. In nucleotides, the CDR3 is TGTGCCAGCAGCCCTCAAAGACAGGGGACGGGTCGATATAGCAATCAGCCCCAGCATTTT.

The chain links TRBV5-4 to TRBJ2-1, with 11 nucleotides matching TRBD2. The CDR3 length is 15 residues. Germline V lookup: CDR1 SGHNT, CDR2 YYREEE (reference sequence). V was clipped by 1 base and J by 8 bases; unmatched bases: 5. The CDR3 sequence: CASSLSLAGADEQFF. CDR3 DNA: TGTGCCAGCAGCTTGTCACTAGCGGGAGCCGATGAGCAGTTCTTC.

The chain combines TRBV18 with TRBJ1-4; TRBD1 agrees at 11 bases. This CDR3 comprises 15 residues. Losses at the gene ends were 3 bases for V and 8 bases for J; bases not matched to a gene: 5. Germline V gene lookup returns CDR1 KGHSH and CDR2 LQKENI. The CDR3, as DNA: TGTGCCAGCTCACCCGGGACAGGGGGATTCGAAAAACTGTTTTTT. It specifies CASSPGTGGFEKLFF.

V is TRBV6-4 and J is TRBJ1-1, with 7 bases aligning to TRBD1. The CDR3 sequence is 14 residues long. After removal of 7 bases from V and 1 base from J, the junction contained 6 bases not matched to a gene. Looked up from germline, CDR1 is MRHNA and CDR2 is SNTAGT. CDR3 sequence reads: CASTGQAPNTEAFF. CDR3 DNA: TGTGCCAGCACCGGACAGGCTCCGAACACTGAAGCTTTCTTT.

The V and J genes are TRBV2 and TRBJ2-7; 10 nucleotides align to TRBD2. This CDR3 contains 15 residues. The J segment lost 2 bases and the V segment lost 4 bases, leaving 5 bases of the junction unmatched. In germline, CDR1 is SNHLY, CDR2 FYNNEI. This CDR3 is CASSARTSGTYEQYF. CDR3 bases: TGTGCCAGCAGTGCCAGGACTAGCGGAACCTACGAGCAGTACTTC.

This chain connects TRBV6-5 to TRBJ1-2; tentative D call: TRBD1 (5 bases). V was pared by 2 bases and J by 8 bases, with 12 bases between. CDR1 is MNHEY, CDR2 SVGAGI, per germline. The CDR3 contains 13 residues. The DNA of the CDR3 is TGTGCCAGCAGTTACCCCGGGACTTTCGGCTACACCTTC. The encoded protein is CASSYPGTFGYTF.